The following is a T cell receptor beta chain sequence with its context. Its antigen is not known. These data belong to a study of cytomegalovirus exposure and HLA in healthy donors. Study results and caveats: Later on, a genetic analysis was performed. It linked a missense variant in DCLRE1C with V- and J-gene trimming of TCR beta.

Primers included in the PCR were 60 Vbeta and 13 Jbeta primers. This table comes from immunoSEQ multiplex PCR, and its TCRdb copy is limited to in-frame clones, with some not included. The sample consists of roughly 170,000 clones, 80% to 90% of them appearing once. The CDR3 has 15 residues. Looked up from germline, CDR1 is LNHNV and CDR2 is YYDKDF (reference sequence). The V gene lost 1 base and the J gene lost 4 bases, with 11 bases spanning the gap. The sequencing sample was made of PBMCs. The receptor was derived from a girl aged 5 to 17 in good health and CMV-seropositive. The chain has TRBV15 and TRBJ1-5; TRBD1 might be the D (6 bases). Here the CDR3 DNA reads TGTGCCACCAGCAGAGGACCGCAGGGGAATCAGCCCCAGCATTTT. Translation: CATSRGPQGNQPQHF.